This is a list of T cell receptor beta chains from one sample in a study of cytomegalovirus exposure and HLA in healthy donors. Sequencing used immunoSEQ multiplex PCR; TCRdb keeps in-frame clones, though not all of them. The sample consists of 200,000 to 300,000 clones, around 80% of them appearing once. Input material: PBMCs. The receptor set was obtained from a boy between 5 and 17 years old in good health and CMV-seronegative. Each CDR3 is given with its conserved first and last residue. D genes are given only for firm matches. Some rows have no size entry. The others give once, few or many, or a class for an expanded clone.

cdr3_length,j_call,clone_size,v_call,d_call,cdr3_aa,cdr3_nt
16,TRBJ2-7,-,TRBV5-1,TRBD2,CASSLITAGGTYEQYF,TGCGCCAGCAGCTTAATTACAGCGGGAGGGACCTACGAGCAGTACTTC
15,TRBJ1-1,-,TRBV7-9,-,CASSLGVGGGTEAFF,TGTGCCAGCAGCTTGGGTGTGGGGGGAGGGACTGAAGCTTTCTTT
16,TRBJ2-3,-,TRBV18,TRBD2,CASSLRLAEYTDTQYF,TGTGCCAGCTCGCTCCGACTAGCGGAGTACACAGATACGCAGTATTTT
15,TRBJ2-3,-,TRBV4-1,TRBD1,CASGKAQGATDTQYF,TGCGCCAGCGGCAAAGCACAGGGGGCCACAGATACGCAGTATTTT
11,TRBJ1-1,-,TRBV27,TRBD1,CASRTTGRAFF,TGTGCCAGCAGAACGACAGGGAGGGCTTTCTTT
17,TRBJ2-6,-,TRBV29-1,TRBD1,CSVVGTGGSPGANVLTF,TGCAGCGTTGTCGGGACAGGTGGTAGCCCTGGGGCCAACGTCCTGACTTTC
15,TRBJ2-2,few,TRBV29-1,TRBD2,CSVPGLAGGPRELFF,TGCAGCGTCCCGGGACTAGCGGGAGGGCCACGGGAGCTGTTTTTT
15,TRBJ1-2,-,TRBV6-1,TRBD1,CASSEIGTGGYGYTF,TGTGCCAGCAGTGAAATTGGGACAGGGGGCTATGGCTACACCTTC
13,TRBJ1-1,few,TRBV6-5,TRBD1,CASSIDRGTMAFF,TGTGCCAGCAGCATCGACAGGGGGACGATGGCTTTCTTT
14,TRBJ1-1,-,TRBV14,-,CASSPQGGIAEAFF,TGTGCCAGCAGCCCACAGGGTGGTATCGCTGAAGCTTTCTTT
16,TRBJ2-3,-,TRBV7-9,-,CASSLRSGSSTDTQYF,TGTGCCAGCAGCCTAAGGAGCGGGTCTAGCACAGATACGCAGTATTTT
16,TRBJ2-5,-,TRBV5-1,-,CASSPIVARPDETQYF,TGCGCCAGCAGCCCGATAGTAGCGCGACCTGATGAGACCCAGTACTTC
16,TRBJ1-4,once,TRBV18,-,CASSPKSAGEREKLFF,TGTGCCAGCTCACCTAAGTCGGCAGGCGAGCGGGAAAAACTGTTTTTT
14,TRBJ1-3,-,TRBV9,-,CASSILDAYGTIYF,TGTGCCAGCAGCATACTCGATGCGTATGGCACCATATATTTT
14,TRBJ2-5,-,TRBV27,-,CASSLVRAPETQYF,TGTGCCAGCAGTTTAGTCAGGGCCCCAGAGACCCAGTACTTC
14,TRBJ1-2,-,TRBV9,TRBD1,CASSVRTGGSGYTF,TGTGCCAGCAGCGTGCGGACAGGGGGCAGTGGCTACACCTTC
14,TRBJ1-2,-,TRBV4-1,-,CASSLLGKGDGYTF,TGCGCCAGCAGCCTCCTCGGGAAGGGAGATGGCTACACCTTC
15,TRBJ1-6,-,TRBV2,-,CASSEALAPNSPLHF,TGTGCCAGCAGTGAAGCGCTTGCGCCTAATTCACCCCTCCACTTT
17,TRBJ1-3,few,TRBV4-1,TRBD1,CASSLIRGGLPGNTIYF,TGCGCCAGCAGCCTAATTCGAGGGGGCCTCCCTGGAAACACCATATATTTT
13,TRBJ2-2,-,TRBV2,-,CASSREGTGELFF,TGTGCCAGCAGCAGGGAAGGCACCGGGGAGCTGTTTTTT
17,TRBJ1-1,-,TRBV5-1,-,CASSLEWGGGLNTEAFF,TGCGCCAGCAGCTTGGAGTGGGGGGGAGGTTTAAACACTGAAGCTTTCTTT
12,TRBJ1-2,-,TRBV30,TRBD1,CAWSLTGYGYTF,TGTGCCTGGAGCCTGACAGGGTATGGCTACACCTTC
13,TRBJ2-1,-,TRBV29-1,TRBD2,CSVLERGEGEQFF,TGCAGCGTCCTGGAGCGGGGGGAGGGTGAGCAGTTCTTC
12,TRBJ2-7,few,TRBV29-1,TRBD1,CSIRTGVDEQYF,TGCAGCATACGGACAGGGGTCGACGAGCAGTACTTC
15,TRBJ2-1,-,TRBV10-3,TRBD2,CAISVGTSGLDEQFF,TGTGCCATCAGCGTAGGGACTAGCGGCTTGGATGAGCAGTTCTTC
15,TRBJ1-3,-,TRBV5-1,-,CASSLAVNSGNTIYF,TGCGCCAGCAGCTTGGCAGTTAACTCTGGAAACACCATATATTTT
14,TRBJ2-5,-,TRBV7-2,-,CASTRQTYQETQYF,TGTGCCAGCACCCGACAGACTTACCAAGAGACCCAGTACTTC
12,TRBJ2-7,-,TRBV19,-,CASSSDFSEQYF,TGTGCCAGTAGTTCGGACTTCAGCGAGCAGTACTTC
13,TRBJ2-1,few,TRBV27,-,CASSNSPNNEQFF,TGTGCCAGCAGTAACTCCCCAAACAATGAGCAGTTCTTC
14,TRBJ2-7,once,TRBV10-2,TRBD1,CASRGDRLIYEQYF,TGCGCCAGCAGAGGGGACAGGTTAATCTACGAGCAGTACTTC
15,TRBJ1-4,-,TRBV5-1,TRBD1,CASSLAGTGNEKLFF,TGCGCCAGCAGCTTGGCCGGGACAGGTAATGAAAAACTGTTTTTT
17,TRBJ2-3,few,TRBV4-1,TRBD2,CASSQEGIRGDTDTQYF,TGCGCCAGCAGCCAAGAAGGGATCCGGGGGGACACAGATACGCAGTATTTT
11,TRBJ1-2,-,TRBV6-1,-,CASTQDNGYTF,TGTGCCAGCACCCAGGACAATGGCTACACCTTC
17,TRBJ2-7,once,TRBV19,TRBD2,CASSIVWSGRSSYEQYF,TGTGCCAGTAGTATAGTCTGGAGCGGGAGGAGCTCCTACGAGCAGTACTTC
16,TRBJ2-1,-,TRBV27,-,CASSNRPPSSYNEQFF,TGTGCCAGCAGTAATCGTCCACCGAGCTCCTACAATGAGCAGTTCTTC
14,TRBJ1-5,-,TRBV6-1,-,CASTLSLGNQPQHF,TGTGCCAGCACCCTAAGCCTGGGCAATCAGCCCCAGCATTTT
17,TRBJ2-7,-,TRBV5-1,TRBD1,CASSLQTTGGAGYEQYF,TGCGCCAGCAGCTTGCAGACCACAGGGGGAGCGGGCTACGAGCAGTACTTC
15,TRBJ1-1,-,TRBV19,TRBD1,CASSIEPGGLTEAFF,TGTGCCAGTAGTATAGAGCCAGGGGGTTTAACTGAAGCTTTCTTT
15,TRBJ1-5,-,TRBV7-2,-,CASSLQGKANQPQHF,TGTGCCAGCAGCTTACAGGGGAAGGCAAATCAGCCCCAGCATTTT
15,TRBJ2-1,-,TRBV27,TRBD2,CASTYGASGYNEQFF,TGTGCCAGCACCTATGGGGCTAGCGGGTACAATGAGCAGTTCTTC
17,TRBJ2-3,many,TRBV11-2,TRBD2,CASRTTTSGRLKDTQYF,TGTGCCAGCAGAACTACGACTAGCGGGAGACTGAAAGATACGCAGTATTTT
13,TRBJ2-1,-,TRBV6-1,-,CASSEGRNNEQFF,TGTGCCAGCAGTGAAGGTAGAAACAATGAGCAGTTCTTC
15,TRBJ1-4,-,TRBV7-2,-,CASTHPGLRKEKLFF,TGTGCCAGCACCCATCCAGGGCTCCGAAAGGAAAAACTGTTTTTT
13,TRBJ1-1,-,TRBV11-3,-,CASSDGTLTEAFF,TGTGCCAGCAGCGACGGGACACTCACTGAAGCTTTCTTT
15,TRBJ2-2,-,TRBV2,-,CASRVRAGPGGELFF,TGTGCCAGTCGAGTGCGGGCGGGGCCGGGCGGGGAGCTGTTTTTT
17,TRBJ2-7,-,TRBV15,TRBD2,CATSRTKLIAGVVEQYF,TGTGCCACCAGCAGAACTAAACTGATAGCGGGAGTAGTCGAGCAGTACTTC
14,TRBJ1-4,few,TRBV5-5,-,CASSFSKGMEKLFF,TGTGCCAGCAGCTTTTCGAAGGGGATGGAAAAACTGTTTTTT
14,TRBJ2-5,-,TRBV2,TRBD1,CASRRDRAGETQYF,TGTGCCAGCAGACGGGACAGGGCGGGAGAGACCCAGTACTTC
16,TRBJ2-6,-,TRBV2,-,CASRRGQNSGANVLTF,TGTGCCAGCAGGCGCGGACAGAACTCTGGGGCCAACGTCCTGACTTTC
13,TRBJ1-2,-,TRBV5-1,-,CASSLDRVNGYTF,TGCGCCAGCAGCTTGGACAGGGTGAATGGCTACACCTTC
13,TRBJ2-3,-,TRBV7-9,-,CASSQISTDTQYF,TGTGCCAGCAGCCAGATAAGCACAGATACGCAGTATTTT
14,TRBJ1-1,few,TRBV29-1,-,CSVPFGTPDTEAFF,TGCAGCGTCCCATTTGGGACTCCGGACACTGAAGCTTTCTTT
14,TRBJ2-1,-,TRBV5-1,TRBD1,CASSSDGQGDEQFF,TGCGCCAGCAGCAGCGACGGACAGGGCGATGAGCAGTTCTTC
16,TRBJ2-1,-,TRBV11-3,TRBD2,CASSLRLAGKDNEQFF,TGTGCCAGCAGCTTGCGACTAGCGGGGAAGGACAATGAGCAGTTCTTC
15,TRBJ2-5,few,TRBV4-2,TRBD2,CASSQVASGGGTQYF,TGTGCCAGCAGCCAAGTAGCGAGCGGGGGCGGGACCCAGTACTTC
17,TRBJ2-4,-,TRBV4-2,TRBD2,CASSLTSGLEVGDIQYF,TGTGCCAGCAGCCTGACTAGCGGCCTAGAAGTGGGTGACATTCAGTACTTC
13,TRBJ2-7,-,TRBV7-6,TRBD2,CASSQTSGYEQYF,TGTGCCAGCAGCCAAACTAGCGGCTACGAGCAGTACTTC
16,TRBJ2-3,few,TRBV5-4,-,CASSLGPARDTDTQYF,TGTGCCAGCAGCTTGGGTCCGGCGCGGGACACAGATACGCAGTATTTT
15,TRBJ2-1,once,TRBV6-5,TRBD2,CASSPREGSYNEQFF,TGTGCCAGCAGTCCGCGGGAGGGCTCCTACAATGAGCAGTTCTTC
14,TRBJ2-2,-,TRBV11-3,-,CASSFRVPGGELFF,TGTGCCAGCAGCTTCCGGGTGCCTGGCGGGGAGCTGTTTTTT